Reported below is one T cell receptor beta chain. Only a few counts were recorded for this clone. The antigen it recognizes is unknown. Qualities for individual bases were not recorded, and no much larger clone is one base off. TCRbeta CDR3 regions were amplified from genomic DNA by means of the immunoSEQ Assay, a bias-controlled multiplex PCR. The paper's data handling went like this. The number of nucleated cells in each sample was estimated by amplification of reference gene primers within the assay. Sequence reads were collapsed and filtered to measure the absolute abundance of every unique TCRbeta CDR3 rearrangement. For each sample, productive Simpson clonality was calculated by taking the square root of Simpson's diversity index across productive rearrangements. The immuneACCESS repertoire file appears here via TCRdb, limited to in-frame rearrangements. These files lack a portion of the clones; in checked studies, under half of the deficit traces to unresolved V genes, and the cause of the others is not known. That table supplies the V and J calls and clone size; D and trimming were determined from the DNA. The sample data list about 80,000 clones, and roughly 80% of these were observed just once. The top ten clonotypes cover approximately 12% of the sample.

This specimen comes from a study of blood T cell repertoires in COVID-19 (dated by TCRdb to between 2020 and 2021). For the study in its entirety: The collaborator samples originated in the United States, Italy and Spain and spanned the acute and convalescent phases of COVID-19. The prospective study material was composed of cDNA or gDNA derived from T cells, B-cell-depleted T cells, or PBMCs. The dataset comprised deeply sampled blood TCRbeta repertoires from subjects exposed to, actively infected with, or recovered from COVID-19. The repertoires were released in a freely available public database meant as a resource for research on the immune response to SARS-CoV-2. The samples were drawn from two sources: the first 160 participants of the ongoing ImmuneRACE study, and 1,200 or so subjects contributed by 6 global collaborators. A de-identified subject ID, COVID-19 status, age in years and sex were almost always included in the sample metadata. HLA class I and class II types, where available, came from metadata supplied by the sample provider rather than from assay-based typing.

The cysteine opens and the phenylalanine closes a CDR3 of 16 amino acids. CDR3 DNA is the only sequence kept; it has 48 bases, read in frame from the first base. V is shortened by 0 bases, J by 0 bases, and the region joining them spans 9 bases. The germline V gene yields SGHRS for CDR1 and YFSETQ for CDR2. Broader findings and caveats from the paper: How much clinical and demographic metadata was included differed by source and by participant, and the metadata was provided uncurated.

Each collaborating institution followed its own protocols to collect whole blood in K2EDTA tubes. Collaborator samples were shipped for TCRbeta analysis as frozen whole blood, isolated PBMCs, or DNA extracted from either sample type. The chain was built from TRBV5-1 and TRBJ2-2; the D gene is perhaps TRBD2, from 6 matching bases. This TCR derives from a man older than 75 with acute or convalescent COVID-19. The sample consisted of peripheral blood. The DNA reads as follows: TGCGCCAGCAGCTTGGTGGAGGGTTCGAACACCGGGGAGCTGTTTTTT. This gives the protein CASSLVEGSNTGELFF.